This entry lists 30 T cell receptor beta chains sequenced from one sample in a study of T cell responses to AZD1222 COVID-19 vaccine. The repertoire was sequenced with immunoSEQ multiplex PCR; TCRdb's copy has only in-frame clones and lacks some. The repertoire holds approximately 150,000 clones, with about 90% as singletons. Sequencing used peripheral blood, obtained 28 days after the second dose of the MenACWY control vaccine. These receptors were obtained from an adult who received the MenACWY meningococcal vaccine as a control.

The V and J genes are TRBV28 and TRBJ2-7; TRBD2 aligns across 12 bases. This CDR3 has 16 amino acids. Unmatched junction bases numbered 4, after V lost 4 bases and J lost 0 bases. Germline assignment: CDR1 MDHEN and CDR2 SYDVKM. The CDR3 DNA reads TGTGCCAGCAGTTCTTCTAGCGGGGGGGTCTCCTACGAGCAGTACTTC. Translating it yields CASSSSSGGVSYEQYF.

The rearrangement joins TRBV19 to TRBJ1-3, with 7 bases aligning to TRBD1. The CDR3 runs to 15 residues. Germline trimming cut 5 bases from V and 0 bases from J; bases unmatched to any gene: 4. Germline CDR1 reads LNHDA; CDR2 reads SQIVND (reference sequence). The CDR3 reads CASSARGASGNTIYF. In DNA, the CDR3 is TGTGCCAGTAGTGCCAGGGGGGCCTCTGGAAACACCATATATTTT.

This clone has only one observation. This chain uses TRBV5-8 with TRBJ2-7; D is uncertain. The CDR3 loop spans 12 amino acids. From germline, CDR1 is SGHTS and CDR2 YDEGEE. V lost 2 bases to trimming and J lost 4 bases, with 7 bases between them. CDR3 DNA sequence: TGTGCCAGCAGCTTTCGGCTATACGAGCAGTACTTC. Amino acid sequence: CASSFRLYEQYF.

V and J are TRBV3-1 (or the pseudogene TRBV3-2) and TRBJ2-2, with 8 nucleotides matching TRBD2. Unmatched junction bases numbered 10, after V lost 1 base and J lost 6 bases. Germline values: CDR1 LGHDT, CDR2 YNNKEL (reference sequence). The CDR3 covers 17 residues. The CDR3 nucleotides read TGTGCCAGCAGCCAAGGGTTGGCGGGAGGAGTCGCCGGGGAGCTGTTTTTT. Its protein is CASSQGLAGGVAGELFF.

The V and J genes are TRBV30 and TRBJ2-7; D not resolved. Deletions cut 0 bases from V and 2 bases from J, with 14 bases between. The CDR3 contains 15 residues. Germline V gives CDR1 GTSNPN, CDR2 SVGIG (reference sequence). CDR3 DNA sequence: TGTGCCTGGAGTGTACCCGGGCCAATACCCTACGAGCAGTACTTC. Amino acid sequence: CAWSVPGPIPYEQYF.

The chain recombines TRBV6-5 with TRBJ2-2, with 8 bases aligning to TRBD1. The CDR3 runs to 15 residues. After removal of 5 bases from V and 5 bases from J, the junction contained 7 bases not matched to a gene. Germline V gene data show CDR1 as MNHEY and CDR2 as SVGAGI. CDR3 amino acids: CASSKGRGLTGELFF. CDR3 bases: TGTGCCAGCAGTAAGGGCAGGGGGCTGACCGGGGAGCTGTTTTTT.

This clone has only one observation. V gene TRBV6-8 combines with J gene TRBJ2-7; no definite D call. The length of the CDR3 is 13 residues. Germline V gene sequence: CDR1 MNHGY, CDR2 SAAAGT. V was pared by 4 bases and J by 2 bases, with 9 bases between. CDR3 nucleotides: TGTGCCAGCAGTTCGAGTCCCGCCTACGAGCAGTACTTC. Protein: CASSSSPAYEQYF.

The chain is built from TRBV30 and TRBJ1-1; D call uncertain. Germline values: CDR1 GTSNPN, CDR2 SVGIG (reference sequence). CDR3 length: 13 amino acids. V was clipped by 4 bases and J by 3 bases, with 12 bases between them. The CDR3 here is CAWNSPWDTEAFF. CDR3 in DNA: TGTGCCTGGAACAGCCCCTGGGACACTGAAGCTTTCTTT.

The rearrangement links TRBV7-2 to TRBJ2-5, with 9 bases aligning to TRBD2. Germline V gives CDR1 SGHTA, CDR2 FQGNSA. V was clipped by 6 bases and J by 5 bases; unmatched bases: 10. The CDR3 has 15 residues. The CDR3 DNA sequence: TGTGCCAGCAGAGCAAGGGGTAGCGGGGGTGAGACCCAGTACTTC. Protein product: CASRARGSGGETQYF.

V usage is TRBV29-1 and J usage is TRBJ1-3; 10 nucleotides align to TRBD1. This CDR3 region has 12 residues. The germline V gene has CDR1 SQVTM and CDR2 ANQGSEA. V shed 5 bases, J shed 8 bases, and the junction held 3 bases outside the gene matches. CDR3 nucleotide sequence: TGCAGCGTTATCGGACAGGGGGACACCATATATTTT. Translating gives CSVIGQGDTIYF.

This clone was detected once. J is TRBJ2-1 and V is TRBV29-1; 13 bases map to TRBD2. The CDR3 has 17 residues. The germline V gene encodes CDR1 SQVTM and CDR2 ANQGSEA. Trimming took 8 bases from V and 5 from J; bases not matched to a gene: 15. The CDR3 coding sequence is TGCAGCCTTCTAGGACTAGCGGGAGTAGGAGCGGACAATGAGCAGTTCTTC. It yields the protein CSLLGLAGVGADNEQFF.

V and J are TRBV28 and TRBJ2-7, with a possible D match to TRBD2 (7 bases). The ends were cut back, 5 bases at V and 3 bases at J, with 17 bases in the middle. The CDR3 is 15 residues long. CDR1 is MDHEN, CDR2 SYDVKM, per germline. As DNA, the CDR3 is TGTGCCAGCAGTCCGGGGGGCATCCCCCTCTACGAGCAGTACTTC. Translated: CASSPGGIPLYEQYF.

The rearrangement links TRBV6-6 to TRBJ1-4, with D unclear. CDR3 size: 15 residues. Trimming took off 8 bases at V and 5 bases at J, with 18 bases between the two ends. From germline, CDR1 is MNHNY and CDR2 SVGAGI (reference sequence). The CDR3: CASESLTSQNEKLFF. For the CDR3, the DNA is TGTGCCAGCGAGTCCTTGACCTCCCAAAATGAAAAACTGTTTTTT.

The chain recombines TRBV10-3 with TRBJ2-7, with 7 nucleotides matching TRBD2. This CDR3 spans 15 amino acids. Germline assignment: CDR1 ENHRY and CDR2 SYGVKD. The V gene end was trimmed by 6 bases and the J gene end by 6 bases; junction bases not matched to a gene: 14. CDR3: CAIRASGREGLEQYF. CDR3 in DNA: TGTGCCATCAGAGCTAGTGGGAGGGAAGGCCTCGAGCAGTACTTC.

The chain links TRBV2 to TRBJ2-5, with 8 bases identical to TRBD1. The germline gives CDR1 SNHLY, CDR2 FYNNEI. V trimming: 3 bases; J trimming: 0 bases; junction bases outside the gene matches: 6. The CDR3 length is 16 residues. The DNA of the CDR3 is TGTGCCAGCAGTGACCCGGACAGGGTAAACCAAGAGACCCAGTACTTC. This codes for CASSDPDRVNQETQYF.

The CDR3 DNA sequence: TGTGCCAGCAGCTTAGGACTAGCGGGGGGGCCGTATTTT. The encoded protein is CASSLGLAGGPYF. The rearrangement uses TRBV7-2 and TRBJ2-3, with 14 positions matching TRBD2. Per germline, CDR1 SGHTA and CDR2 FQGNSA. The CDR3 sequence is 13 residues long. The J segment lost 14 bases and the V segment lost 1 base, leaving 2 bases of the junction unmatched.

V usage is TRBV12-3 or TRBV12-4 and J usage is TRBJ2-7; TRBD2 agrees at 9 bases. The CDR3 covers 13 residues. The junction had 3 bases not matched to a gene; V was cut back by 3 bases and J by 6 bases. The CDR3 coding sequence is TGTGCCAGCAGTTTCGTGACTAGCGGCGAGCAGTACTTC. Translating it yields CASSFVTSGEQYF.

The chain links TRBV19 to TRBJ2-5; TRBD2 agrees at 7 bases. Germline lookup yields CDR1 LNHDA and CDR2 SQIVND (reference sequence). The CDR3 spans 15 residues. The junction had 9 bases not matched to a gene; V was cut back by 3 bases and J by 5 bases. CDR3 DNA: TGTGCCAGTAGTATGGGGGAGGGTAGTTGGGAGACCCAGTACTTC. It encodes CASSMGEGSWETQYF.

This clone was found once. The chain recombines TRBV27 with TRBJ1-5; D is uncertain. The CDR3 is 15 residues long. Deletions cut 3 bases from V and 5 bases from J, with 14 bases between. The germline V gene encodes CDR1 MNHEY and CDR2 SMNVEV (reference sequence). CDR3 DNA: TGTGCCAGCAGTTTGCGCCCGGAGGTCCATCAGCCCCAGCATTTT. Amino acid sequence: CASSLRPEVHQPQHF.

This chain connects TRBV25-1 to TRBJ2-2, with 8 bases matching TRBD2. J was trimmed by 4 bases and V by 2 bases; bases with no gene match: 6. The V gene's germline CDR1 is MGHDK and CDR2 SYGVNS. The CDR3 contains 16 residues. The CDR3 coding sequence is TGTGCCAGCAGTGAAATATCCGGGGGGGGCACCGGGGAGCTGTTTTTT. It translates to CASSEISGGGTGELFF.

The chain links TRBV5-1 to TRBJ2-6; possibly TRBD1 for D (5 bases). CDR3 length: 17 residues. With 4 bases removed from V and 1 base from J, the gap between germline ends came to 15 bases. The germline V gene has CDR1 SGHRS and CDR2 YFSETQ. The CDR3 DNA follows: TGCGCCAGCAGCCCTCGGGCAGGGATGTCTGGGGCCAACGTCCTGACTTTC. Translated: CASSPRAGMSGANVLTF.

The genes are TRBV7-2 and TRBJ1-2, with D maybe TRBD1 (6 bases). The germline V gene encodes CDR1 SGHTA and CDR2 FQGNSA. Trimming took 1 base from V and 6 from J, leaving 9 bases between them. This CDR3 is 13 amino acids long. In DNA, the CDR3 is TGTGCCAGCAGCTTAGGGGGGCAGAATGGCTACACCTTC. Its protein product is CASSLGGQNGYTF.

The rearrangement joins TRBV24-1 to TRBJ1-5, with D uncertain. The CDR3 totals 14 residues. Germline CDR1 and CDR2: KGHDR and SFDVKD. Trimming stripped 3 bases from V and 1 base from J, with 6 bases between. CDR3 residues: CATSDRLSNQPQHF. CDR3 DNA sequence: TGTGCCACCAGTGATCGATTAAGCAATCAGCCCCAGCATTTT.

V usage is TRBV11-2 and J usage is TRBJ1-4, with D possibly matching TRBD1 (6 bases). V was shortened by 1 base and J by 0 bases, with 9 bases between the two germline ends. The CDR3 is 16 residues long. The germline V gene encodes CDR1 SGHAT and CDR2 FQNNGV. The CDR3 loop reads CASSLVQGPTNEKLFF. The CDR3 DNA reads as TGTGCCAGCAGCTTAGTCCAGGGGCCAACTAATGAAAAACTGTTTTTT.

This rearrangement joins TRBV3-1 (or the pseudogene TRBV3-2) to TRBJ2-1, with D possibly being TRBD1 or TRBD2 (6 bases each). CDR3 size: 16 residues. Germline V gene data show CDR1 as LGHDT and CDR2 as YNNKEL (reference sequence). Deletions cut 5 bases from V and 9 bases from J, with 23 bases between. The CDR3 region has the DNA TGTGCCAGCAGCTTGGTGGCAATCGGGGGCGCGAGTGAGCAGTTCTTC. Translation gives CASSLVAIGGASEQFF.

This clone has only one observation. The chain uses TRBV12-5 and TRBJ2-2; D is unresolved. The CDR3 loop spans 13 amino acids. Trimming took 0 bases from V and 1 from J, leaving 0 bases between them. From germline, CDR1 is LGHNT and CDR2 FRNRAP. CDR3 in amino acids: CASGLVNTGELFF. Written as DNA, the CDR3 is TGTGCTAGTGGTTTGGTGAACACCGGGGAGCTGTTTTTT.

This clone was recorded only once. V gene TRBV6-2 or TRBV6-3 combines with J gene TRBJ2-7; D unresolved. This CDR3 is 11 amino acids long. Germline CDR1 and CDR2: MNHEY and SVGEGT. V was shortened by 2 bases and J by 3 bases, with 2 bases between the two germline ends. In nucleotides, the CDR3 is TGTGCCAGCAGTTACAACTACGAGCAGTACTTC. Amino acids: CASSYNYEQYF.

The chain employs TRBV11-2 and TRBJ2-7; weak D call: TRBD1 (7 bases). Deletions cut 5 bases from V and 0 bases from J, with 17 bases between. The CDR3 is 16 residues long. Germline lookup yields CDR1 SGHAT and CDR2 FQNNGV. The CDR3 DNA follows: TGTGCCAGCAGCATCGTAACAGGGGACTTCTCCTACGAGCAGTACTTC. Amino acids: CASSIVTGDFSYEQYF.

In DNA, the CDR3 is TGCGCCAGCAGCTTCGGACAGTTAGATTCACCCCTCCACTTT. As protein: CASSFGQLDSPLHF. The chain employs TRBV5-1 and TRBJ1-6; TRBD1 is a possible D gene (6 bases). The germline V gene has CDR1 SGHRS and CDR2 YFSETQ. This CDR3 comprises 14 residues. Between the trimmed V and J ends, which lost 2 bases and 8 bases, there was a span of 11 bases.

A few counts support this clone. The V and J genes are TRBV12-3 or TRBV12-4 and TRBJ2-1; D call uncertain. The CDR3 length is 13 residues. Trimming pared 6 bases from V and 8 bases from J, leaving 14 bases between. The CDR3 DNA reads TGTGCCAGCAGAAAAATGTCTGGCTATGAGCAGTTCTTC. Protein: CASRKMSGYEQFF.